Listed below are T cell receptor beta chains from one sample, sequenced in a study of Ad26.COV2.S vaccination and SARS-CoV-2 variants. Sequencing was performed with immunoSEQ multiplex PCR; in TCRdb, only in-frame clones are kept and a portion is missing. The sample yields approximately 350,000 clones, roughly 85% seen once. The sequences come from peripheral blood, collected in a trial of Ad26.COV2.S vaccine versus placebo. The source of these receptors is a person aged 18-65 years who received the Ad26.COV2.S COVID-19 vaccine or a placebo. The CDR3 runs from the conserved cysteine through the conserved F or W. Fields, in order: clone size, D gene, J gene, V gene, CDR3 protein, CDR3 DNA. D genes are given only for firm matches. Size values are once, few and many counts, or a class for expanded clones, and some rows have none.

. | TRBD1 | TRBJ2-5 | TRBV5-1 | CASSLGTGAEETQYF | TGCGCCAGCAGCTTAGGGACAGGTGCTGAAGAGACCCAGTACTTC
. | . | TRBJ2-5 | TRBV4-2 | CASSLDGEEFETQYF | TGTGCCAGCAGCCTAGACGGGGAGGAGTTCGAGACCCAGTACTTC
. | TRBD1 | TRBJ2-5 | TRBV5-1 | CASSPSGGGETQYF | TGCGCCAGCAGCCCCTCAGGGGGCGGAGAGACCCAGTACTTC
. | . | TRBJ1-1 | TRBV19 | CASSKNVRGGGMNTEAFF | TGTGCCAGTAGTAAAAACGTCAGGGGTGGTGGGATGAACACTGAAGCTTTCTTT
. | . | TRBJ2-7 | TRBV6-5 | CASSYSPGLKVDEQYF | TGTGCCAGCAGTTACTCACCGGGCCTGAAAGTCGACGAGCAGTACTTC
. | . | TRBJ1-1 | TRBV10-1 | CASSEPSSVKNTEAFF | TGCGCCAGCAGTGAACCCTCTTCAGTGAAGAACACTGAAGCTTTCTTT
. | . | TRBJ2-7 | TRBV21-1 | CASSKSWGLVSYEQYF | TGTGCCAGCAGCAAATCCTGGGGGCTGGTCTCCTACGAGCAGTACTTC
. | . | TRBJ1-1 | TRBV12-3/TRBV12-4 | CASSLRGEAFF | TGTGCCAGCAGTTTAAGGGGGGAAGCTTTCTTT
. | . | TRBJ2-7 | TRBV2 | CASASGPFYEQYF | TGTGCCAGTGCCTCCGGGCCATTCTACGAGCAGTACTTC
. | TRBD1 | TRBJ2-1 | TRBV6-5 | CASSPRGEQFF | TGTGCCAGCAGTCCCAGGGGGGAGCAGTTCTTC
. | TRBD1 | TRBJ2-7 | TRBV6-5 | CASSLTGVYEQYF | TGTGCCAGCAGTTTGACAGGGGTCTACGAGCAGTACTTC
. | TRBD2 | TRBJ2-5 | TRBV9 | CASSVVGTSGETQYF | TGTGCCAGCAGCGTAGTGGGGACTAGCGGGGAGACCCAGTACTTC
. | . | TRBJ2-2 | TRBV2 | CASTPFGELFF | TGTGCCAGCACCCCCTTTGGGGAGCTGTTTTTT
. | . | TRBJ1-1 | TRBV3-1/TRBV3-2 | CASSPPGVAEAFF | TGTGCCAGCAGCCCACCAGGGGTTGCTGAAGCTTTCTTT
. | . | TRBJ2-7 | TRBV7-2 | CASSFGGERGASFLYEQYF | TGTGCCAGCAGCTTTGGAGGGGAGAGGGGGGCATCCTTTCTCTACGAGCAGTACTTC
. | TRBD1 | TRBJ2-1 | TRBV6-5 | CASSYQPGQGNEQFF | TGTGCCAGCAGTTACCAACCGGGACAGGGGAATGAGCAGTTCTTC
. | . | TRBJ1-2 | TRBV6-5 | CASSYSGTYKGYTF | TGTGCCAGCAGTTACTCCGGGACTTACAAGGGCTACACCTTC
. | . | TRBJ1-1 | TRBV30 | CARADPNTEAFF | TGTGCCAGAGCAGACCCGAACACTGAAGCTTTCTTT
. | . | TRBJ1-2 | TRBV29-1 | CSVEAGFYGYTF | TGCAGCGTTGAAGCCGGGTTCTATGGCTACACCTTC
. | . | TRBJ1-6 | TRBV6-2/TRBV6-3 | CASSYRQNNSPLHF | TGTGCCAGCAGTTACCGTCAAAATAATTCACCCCTCCACTTT
. | TRBD2 | TRBJ2-3 | TRBV6-5 | CASKGELSGVSYF | TGTGCCAGCAAGGGCGAGTTGAGCGGGGTATCGTATTTT
once | TRBD1 | TRBJ1-1 | TRBV10-3 | CAIRQDRGGTEAFF | TGTGCCATCAGGCAGGACAGGGGCGGAACTGAAGCTTTCTTT